Included here is one T cell receptor (beta chain) sequence, with context. The CDR3 is 14 amino acids. V lost 2 bases, J lost 7 bases, and 15 bases lay in between. Germline CDR1 is MNHNS and CDR2 is SASEGT. The data were obtained in a study of cytomegalovirus exposure and HLA in healthy donors. Across the study: There were some 380 genotyped donors. Of these, roughly 80% fell in the genetic ancestry cluster associated with self-reported Caucasian donors.

Vbeta (60) and Jbeta (13) primers were used in the PCR. The assay was immunoSEQ multiplex PCR, and TCRdb's table has in-frame clones only and misses some. This sample's table has 45,000 to 60,000 clones. The J gene is TRBJ2-7, the V gene TRBV6-1, with a possible D match to TRBD2 (6 bases). Specimen: PBMCs. The TCR originated in a female donor in good health and CMV-seronegative. The CDR3 region is CASSEWASASEQYF. For the CDR3, the DNA is TGTGCCAGCAGTGAATGGGCTAGCGCTAGTGAGCAGTACTTC.